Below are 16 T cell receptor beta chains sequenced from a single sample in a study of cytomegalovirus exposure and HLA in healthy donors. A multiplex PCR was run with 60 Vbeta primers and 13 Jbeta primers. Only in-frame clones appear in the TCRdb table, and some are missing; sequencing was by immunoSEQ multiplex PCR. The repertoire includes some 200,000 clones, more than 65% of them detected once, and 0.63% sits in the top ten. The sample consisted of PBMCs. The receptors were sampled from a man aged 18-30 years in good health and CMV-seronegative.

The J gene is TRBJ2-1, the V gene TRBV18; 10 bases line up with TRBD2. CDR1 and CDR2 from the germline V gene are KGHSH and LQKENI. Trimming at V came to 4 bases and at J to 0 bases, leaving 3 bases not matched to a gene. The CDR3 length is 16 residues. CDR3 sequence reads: CASSLRLAGSYNEQFF. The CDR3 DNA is TGTGCCAGCTCACTAAGACTAGCGGGCTCCTACAATGAGCAGTTCTTC.

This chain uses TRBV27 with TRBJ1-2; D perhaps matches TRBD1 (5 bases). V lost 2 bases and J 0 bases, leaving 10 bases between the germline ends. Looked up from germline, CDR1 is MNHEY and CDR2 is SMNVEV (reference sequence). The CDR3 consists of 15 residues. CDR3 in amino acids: CASSLQGTTNYGYTF. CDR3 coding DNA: TGTGCCAGCAGTTTACAGGGAACCACTAACTATGGCTACACCTTC.

The CDR3 region has the DNA TGTGCCAGCGGGGAGTGGGATCATACGCAGTATTTT. It specifies CASGEWDHTQYF. V is TRBV9 and J is TRBJ2-3, with D perhaps TRBD2 (5 bases). V was trimmed by 7 bases and J by 7 bases, leaving 13 bases between them. CDR1 is SGDLS, CDR2 YYNGEE, per germline. This CDR3 spans 12 amino acids.

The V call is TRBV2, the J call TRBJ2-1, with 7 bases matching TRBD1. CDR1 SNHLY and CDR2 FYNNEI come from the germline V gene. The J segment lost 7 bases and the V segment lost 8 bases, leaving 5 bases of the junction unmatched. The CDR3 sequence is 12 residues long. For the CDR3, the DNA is TGTGCCAGCGGCGGACAGGTTAATGAGCAGTTCTTC. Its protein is CASGGQVNEQFF.

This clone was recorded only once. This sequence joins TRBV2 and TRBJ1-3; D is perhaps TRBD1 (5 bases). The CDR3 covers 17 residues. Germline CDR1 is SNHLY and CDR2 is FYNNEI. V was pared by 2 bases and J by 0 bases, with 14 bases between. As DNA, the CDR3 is TGTGCCAGCAGTGAAAGGGGCGGACGGGTCTCTGGAAACACCATATATTTT. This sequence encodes CASSERGGRVSGNTIYF.

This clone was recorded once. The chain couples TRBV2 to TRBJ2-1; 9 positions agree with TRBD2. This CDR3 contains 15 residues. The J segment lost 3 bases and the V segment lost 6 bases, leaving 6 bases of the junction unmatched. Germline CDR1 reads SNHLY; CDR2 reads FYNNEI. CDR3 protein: CASSPAGGFYNEQFF. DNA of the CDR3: TGTGCCAGCAGCCCAGCGGGAGGCTTCTACAATGAGCAGTTCTTC.

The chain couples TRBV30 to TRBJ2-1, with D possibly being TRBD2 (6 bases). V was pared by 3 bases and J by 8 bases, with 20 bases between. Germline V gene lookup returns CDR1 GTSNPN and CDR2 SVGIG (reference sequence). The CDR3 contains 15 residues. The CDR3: CAWSKASRPGDEQFF. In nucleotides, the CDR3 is TGTGCCTGGAGCAAGGCTAGTCGCCCGGGAGATGAGCAGTTCTTC.

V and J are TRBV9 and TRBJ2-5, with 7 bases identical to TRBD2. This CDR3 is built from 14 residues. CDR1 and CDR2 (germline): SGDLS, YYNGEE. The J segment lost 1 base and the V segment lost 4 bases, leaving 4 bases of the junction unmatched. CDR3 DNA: TGTGCCAGCAGCTCCGGGACTACCCAAGAGACCCAGTACTTC. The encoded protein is CASSSGTTQETQYF.

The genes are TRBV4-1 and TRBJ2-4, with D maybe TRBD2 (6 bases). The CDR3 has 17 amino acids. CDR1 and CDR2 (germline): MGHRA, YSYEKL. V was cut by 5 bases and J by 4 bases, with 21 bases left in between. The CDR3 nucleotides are TGCGCCAGCAGCGTACGAGGCGGGACGCAAGCGAAAAACATTCAGTACTTC. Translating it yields CASSVRGGTQAKNIQYF.

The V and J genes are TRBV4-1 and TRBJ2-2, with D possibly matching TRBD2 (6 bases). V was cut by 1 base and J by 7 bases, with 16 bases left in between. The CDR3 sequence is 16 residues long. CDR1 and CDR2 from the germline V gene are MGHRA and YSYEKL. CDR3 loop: CASSQVGRESIGELFF. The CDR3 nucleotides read TGCGCCAGCAGCCAAGTGGGACGGGAGTCTATCGGGGAGCTGTTTTTT.

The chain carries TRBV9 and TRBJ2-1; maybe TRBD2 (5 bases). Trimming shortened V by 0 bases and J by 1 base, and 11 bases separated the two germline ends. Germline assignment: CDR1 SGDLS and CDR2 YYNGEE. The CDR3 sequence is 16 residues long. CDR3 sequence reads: CASSVEGDPSYNEQFF. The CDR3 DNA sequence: TGTGCCAGCAGCGTAGAGGGAGACCCATCCTACAATGAGCAGTTCTTC.

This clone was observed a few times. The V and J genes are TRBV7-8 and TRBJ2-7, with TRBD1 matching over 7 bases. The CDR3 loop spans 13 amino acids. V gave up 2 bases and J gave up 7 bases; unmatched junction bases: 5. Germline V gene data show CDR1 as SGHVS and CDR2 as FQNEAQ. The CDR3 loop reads CASSLTGAREQYF. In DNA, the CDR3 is TGTGCCAGCAGCTTAACAGGGGCTCGGGAGCAGTACTTC.

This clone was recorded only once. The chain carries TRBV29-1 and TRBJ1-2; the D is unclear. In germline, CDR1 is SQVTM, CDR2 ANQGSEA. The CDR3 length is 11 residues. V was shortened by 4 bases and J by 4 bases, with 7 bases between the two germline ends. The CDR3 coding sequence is TGCAGCGTTGCCGGGATCTATGGCTACACCTTC. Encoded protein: CSVAGIYGYTF.

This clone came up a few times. The chain's CDR3 is CASSPTGGPNTEAFF. CDR3 DNA sequence: TGTGCCAGCAGTCCGACAGGGGGACCGAACACTGAAGCTTTCTTT. This chain connects TRBV6-5 to TRBJ1-1, with 9 bases aligning to TRBD1. Germline assignment: CDR1 MNHEY and CDR2 SVGAGI. Germline trimming cut 5 bases from V and 1 base from J; bases unmatched to any gene: 5. This CDR3 spans 15 amino acids.

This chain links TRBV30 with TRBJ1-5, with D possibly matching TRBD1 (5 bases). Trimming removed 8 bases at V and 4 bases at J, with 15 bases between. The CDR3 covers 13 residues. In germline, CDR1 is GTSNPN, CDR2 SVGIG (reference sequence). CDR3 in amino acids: CAGSAAGNQPQHF. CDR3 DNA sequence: TGTGCCGGGTCGGCGGCAGGGAATCAGCCCCAGCATTTT. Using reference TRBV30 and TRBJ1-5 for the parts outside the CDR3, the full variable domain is SQTIHQWPATLVQPVGSPLSLECTVEGTSNPNLYWYRQAAGRGLQLLFYSVGIGQISSEVPQNLSASRPQDRQFILSSKKLLLSDSGFYLCAGSAAGNQPQHFGDGTRLSIL.

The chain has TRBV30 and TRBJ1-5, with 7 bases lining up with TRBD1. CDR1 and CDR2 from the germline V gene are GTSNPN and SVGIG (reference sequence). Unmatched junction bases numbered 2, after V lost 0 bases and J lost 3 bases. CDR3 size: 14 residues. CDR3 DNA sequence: TGTGCCTGGAGTGTAGGGACAGTCAATCAGCCCCAGCATTTT. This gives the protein CAWSVGTVNQPQHF.